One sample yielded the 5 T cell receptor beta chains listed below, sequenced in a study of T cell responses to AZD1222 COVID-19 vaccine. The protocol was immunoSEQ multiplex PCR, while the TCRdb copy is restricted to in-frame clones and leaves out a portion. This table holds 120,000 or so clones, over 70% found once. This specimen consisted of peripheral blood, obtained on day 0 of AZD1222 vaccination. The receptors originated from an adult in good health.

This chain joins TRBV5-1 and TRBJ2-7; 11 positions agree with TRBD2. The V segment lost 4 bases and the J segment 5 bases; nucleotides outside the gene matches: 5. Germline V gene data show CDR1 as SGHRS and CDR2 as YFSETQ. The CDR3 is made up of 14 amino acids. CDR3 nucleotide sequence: TGCGCCAGCAGCAAACTAGCGGGGGTCGACGAGCAGTACTTC. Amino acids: CASSKLAGVDEQYF.

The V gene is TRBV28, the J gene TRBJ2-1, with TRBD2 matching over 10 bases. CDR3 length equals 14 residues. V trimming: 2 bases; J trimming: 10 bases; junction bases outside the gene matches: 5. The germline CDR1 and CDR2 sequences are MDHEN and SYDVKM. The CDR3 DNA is TGTGCCAGCAGTTTACTAGCGGGAGTACCCGAGCAGTTCTTC. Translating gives CASSLLAGVPEQFF. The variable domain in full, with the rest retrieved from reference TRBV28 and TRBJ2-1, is DVKVTQSSRYLVKRTGEKVFLECVQDMDHENMFWYRQDPGLGLRLIYFSYDVKMKEKGDIPEGYSVSREKKERFSLILESASTNQTSMYLCASSLLAGVPEQFFGPGTRLTVL.

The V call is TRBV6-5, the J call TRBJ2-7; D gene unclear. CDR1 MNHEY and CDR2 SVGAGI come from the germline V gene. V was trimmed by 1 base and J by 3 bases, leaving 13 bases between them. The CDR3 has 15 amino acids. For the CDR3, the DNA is TGTGCCAGCAGTTACTTTTCTGACGGAAACTACGAGCAGTACTTC. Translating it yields CASSYFSDGNYEQYF.

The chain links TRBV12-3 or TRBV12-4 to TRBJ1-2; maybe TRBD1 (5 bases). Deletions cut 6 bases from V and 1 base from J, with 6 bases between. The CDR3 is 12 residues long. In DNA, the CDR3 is TGTGCCAGCAGAGGGGTTAACTATGGCTACACCTTC. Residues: CASRGVNYGYTF.

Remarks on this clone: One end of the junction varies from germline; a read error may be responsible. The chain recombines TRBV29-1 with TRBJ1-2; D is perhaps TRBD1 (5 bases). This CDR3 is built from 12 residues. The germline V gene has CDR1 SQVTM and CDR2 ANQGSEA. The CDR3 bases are TGCAGCGTTGAAGATCTCGGGGACTCCTCGAGCTTC. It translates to CSVEDLGDSSSF.